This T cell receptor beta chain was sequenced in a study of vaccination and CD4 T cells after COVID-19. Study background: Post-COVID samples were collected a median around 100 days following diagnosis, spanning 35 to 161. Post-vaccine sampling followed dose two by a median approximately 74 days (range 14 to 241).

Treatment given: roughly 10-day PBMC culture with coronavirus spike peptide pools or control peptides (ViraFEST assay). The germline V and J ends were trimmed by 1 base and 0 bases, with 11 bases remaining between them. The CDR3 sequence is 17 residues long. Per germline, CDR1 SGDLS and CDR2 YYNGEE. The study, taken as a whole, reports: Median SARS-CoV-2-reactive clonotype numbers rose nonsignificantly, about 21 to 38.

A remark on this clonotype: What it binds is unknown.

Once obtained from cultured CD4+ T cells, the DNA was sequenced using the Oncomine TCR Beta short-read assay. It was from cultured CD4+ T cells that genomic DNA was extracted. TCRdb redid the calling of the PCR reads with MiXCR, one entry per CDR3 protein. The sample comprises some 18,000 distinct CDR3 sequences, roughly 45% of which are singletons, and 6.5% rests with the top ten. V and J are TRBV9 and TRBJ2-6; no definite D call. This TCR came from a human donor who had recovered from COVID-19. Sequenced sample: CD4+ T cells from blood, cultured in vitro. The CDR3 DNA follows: TGTGCCAGCAGCGTACGGTTTAGGAGCTCTGGGGCCAACGTCCTGACTTTC. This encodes CASSVRFRSSGANVLTF. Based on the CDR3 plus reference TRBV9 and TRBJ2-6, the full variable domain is DSGVTQTPKHLITATGQRVTLRCSPRSGDLSVYWYQQSLDQGLQFLIQYYNGEERAKGNILERFSAQQFPDLHSELNLSSLELGDSALYFCASSVRFRSSGANVLTFGAGSRLTVL.